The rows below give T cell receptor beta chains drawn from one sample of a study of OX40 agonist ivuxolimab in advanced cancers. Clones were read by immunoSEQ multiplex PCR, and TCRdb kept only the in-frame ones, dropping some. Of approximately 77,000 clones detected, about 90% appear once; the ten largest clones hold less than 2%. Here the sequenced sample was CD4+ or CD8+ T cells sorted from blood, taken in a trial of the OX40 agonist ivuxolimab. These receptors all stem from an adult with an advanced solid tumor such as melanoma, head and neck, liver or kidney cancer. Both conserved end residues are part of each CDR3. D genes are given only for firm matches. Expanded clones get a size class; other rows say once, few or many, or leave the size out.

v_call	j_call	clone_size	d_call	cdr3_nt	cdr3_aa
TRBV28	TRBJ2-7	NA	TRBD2	TGTGCCAGCAGCCGCGGGGGTGCGAGCTACTACGAGCAGTACTTC	CASSRGGASYYEQYF
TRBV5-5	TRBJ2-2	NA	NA	TGTGCCAGCAACCTTTGGGAGAACACCGGGGAGCTGTTTTTT	CASNLWENTGELFF
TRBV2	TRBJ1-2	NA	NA	TGTGCCAGCAGTCCCGACGGGAACTATGGCTACACCTTC	CASSPDGNYGYTF
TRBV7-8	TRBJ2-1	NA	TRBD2	TGTGCCAGCAGCTTATTGACTAGCGGGGGCGTTTCCTACAATGAGCAGTTCTTC	CASSLLTSGGVSYNEQFF
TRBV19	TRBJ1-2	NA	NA	TGTGCCAGTGGAGGGGCAGATGGCTACACCTTC	CASGGADGYTF
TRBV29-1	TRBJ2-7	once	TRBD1	TGCAGCGTCATTCGAGACAGGGGGAGTTACGAGCAGTACTTC	CSVIRDRGSYEQYF
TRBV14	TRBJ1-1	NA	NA	TGTGCCAGCAGCCTTCACGGATTAGGGAACACTGAAGCTTTCTTT	CASSLHGLGNTEAFF
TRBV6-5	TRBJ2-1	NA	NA	TGTGCCAGCAGTTTAGCCGATCAACGAGGCGATGAGCAGTTCTTC	CASSLADQRGDEQFF
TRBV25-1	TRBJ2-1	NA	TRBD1	TGTGCCAGCAGTGACCCTAGGACAGGTCATTACAATGAGCAGTTCTTC	CASSDPRTGHYNEQFF
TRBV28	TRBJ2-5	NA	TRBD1	TGTGCCAGCAGTCGTGACAGGGGACGGCAAGAGACCCAGTACTTC	CASSRDRGRQETQYF
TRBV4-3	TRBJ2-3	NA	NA	TGCGCCAGCAGCCAAGGACAGGCTCACACAGATACGCAGTATTTT	CASSQGQAHTDTQYF
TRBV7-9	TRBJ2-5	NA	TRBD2	TGTGCCAGCAGCTTAGTCGCGGGGGTGGAGACCCAGTACTTC	CASSLVAGVETQYF
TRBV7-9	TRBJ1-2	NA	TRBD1	TGTGCCAGCAGCTTAGGAGGACAGGGGGCTAGAGTCTATGGCTACACCTTC	CASSLGGQGARVYGYTF
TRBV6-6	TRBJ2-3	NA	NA	TGTGCCAGCAGAAGAACAGATACGCAGTATTTT	CASRRTDTQYF
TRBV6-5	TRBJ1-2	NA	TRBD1	TGTGCCAGCAGTTACGAAGGGACAGGGTCCTATGGCTACACCTTC	CASSYEGTGSYGYTF
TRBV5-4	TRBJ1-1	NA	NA	TGTGCCAGCAGCTTGGGCAGAACTGAAGCTTTCTTT	CASSLGRTEAFF
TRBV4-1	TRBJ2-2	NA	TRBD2	TGCGCCAGCAGCCTAGGCGGGAGGGGCACCGGGGAGCTGTTTTTT	CASSLGGRGTGELFF
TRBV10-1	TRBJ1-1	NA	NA	TGCGCCAGCAGAGCGGGACCCATGGACACTGAAGCTTTCTTT	CASRAGPMDTEAFF
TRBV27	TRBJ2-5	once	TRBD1	TGTGCCAGCAGTCAACGACAGGGGACCGCGGACCAAGAGACCCAGTACTTC	CASSQRQGTADQETQYF
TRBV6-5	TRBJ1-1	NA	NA	TGTGCCAGCCCCCGGGGACTGATGAACACTGAAGCTTTCTTT	CASPRGLMNTEAFF
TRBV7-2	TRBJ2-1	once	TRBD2	TGTGCCAGCAGCTTAGTAGCGGGGGGGCCCGCGACCTACAATGAGCAGTTCTTC	CASSLVAGGPATYNEQFF
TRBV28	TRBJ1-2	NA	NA	TGTGCCAGCAGGATACCTACAGGCTATGGCTACACCTTC	CASRIPTGYGYTF